The entry below describes one T cell receptor beta chain. This clone has a count of ten or more. Its antigen is currently not known. Base qualities are not at hand, and no much larger clone is one base apart. The same CDR3 can be traced to other DNA sequences in this sample. Reading from cysteine to phenylalanine, the CDR3 counts 13 amino acids. This entry keeps only the CDR3 DNA: 39 bases, framed from base 1. The V and J ends are trimmed by 1 base and 2 bases, leaving 4 bases between them. Reading the germline V gene gives CDR1 MNHNS and CDR2 SASEGT. No patient had received any treatment before thyroid surgery. Using T-cell receptor beta sequencing, the researchers looked back retrospectively at clinical samples from patients, gathered between about 2011 and 2019. The library was obtained by PCR. These reads were obtained on an Illumina HiSeq 4000. The TCR beta-chain CDR3 region of each patient was profiled by high-throughput sequencing. Regarding the original processing steps: Drawing on CDR3 differences between clinicopathological groups, the researchers built a classifier meant to tell apart patients with distant-metastatic papillary thyroid cancer. The Shannon index was used to measure repertoire diversity, and the Morisita-Horn index was used to measure how similar tumor and blood repertoires were. Clones were called with MiXCR by TCRdb after fastp trimmed the public reads at Q25, and only in-frame beta chains were retained. The V and J calls come from TCRdb's annotation, not from the publication. The table for this sample lists some 64,000 clones; about 3.8% of them were counted only once. The ten top clones hold about a fifth of the sample.

This specimen comes from a study of metastatic and nonmetastatic thyroid tumors (dated by TCRdb to about 2020). Some background on the complete study: For patients with malignant and with benign thyroid disease, the researchers compared repertoires between peripheral blood samples and tumor or nodule tissue samples. Overall results and qualifications from the work: TCR beta diversity was reported as significantly higher in malignant tumors than in benign nodules, in both blood and tumor samples.

The sequence was obtained from a female donor with papillary thyroid cancer or a benign thyroid nodule (not recorded which). Some clones in this sample may be carry-over from other donors' samples. The rearrangement combines TRBV6-1 with TRBJ2-3; too little of a D gene remains to name it. The sample was blood. The DNA is as follows: TGTGCCAGCAGTGAAGTGCCCACAGATACGCAGTATTTT. This sequence encodes CASSEVPTDTQYF.